The T cell receptor (beta chain) under discussion was sequenced for a study of control samples from healthy donors and cancer patients. This CDR3 spans 13 amino acids. Germline loops: CDR1 KGHDR, CDR2 SFDVKD. The V and J ends lost 8 bases and 6 bases respectively, with 14 bases between them. Generated by immunoSEQ multiplex PCR, the TCRdb table keeps only in-frame clones and is missing some. This table holds more than 15,000 clones, roughly four fifths found once. The sequence came from a man aged 80 or over with head and neck cancer. V and J are TRBV24-1 and TRBJ2-3; a possible D gene is TRBD2 (6 bases). Sample: PBMCs. DNA of the CDR3: TGTGCCACCAAAGGGAGGATCTCGGATACGCAGTATTTT. Its protein is CATKGRISDTQYF.